Listed below are T cell receptor beta chains from one sample, sequenced in a study of T cell repertoires in cytomegalovirus infection. TCRdb itself ran the reads through MiXCR, one entry per CDR3 protein. This table has around 630,000 distinct CDR3 sequences, 24% appearing once. The specimen was CD8+ T cells from PBMCs. Source of these receptors: a human donor in good health (CMV status not recorded). Some clones in this sample may be carry-over from other donors' samples. CDR3s include the opening cysteine and the closing phenylalanine or tryptophan. Each record gives: V gene, clone size, J gene, D gene, CDR3 DNA, CDR3 protein. D genes are given only for firm matches. Clone size is stated in some rows and not others, as once, few, many or a class when expanded.

>TRBV12-5|NA|TRBJ1-1|NA
TGTGCTAGTGGTTTGCTACCGCGGGGGGGTAGGGAGAACACTGAAGCTTTCTTT
CASGLLPRGGRENTEAFF
>TRBV7-9|NA|TRBJ1-1|NA
TGTGCCAGCAGGGGAGAAGGGGGGGACACTGAAGCTTTCTTT
CASRGEGGDTEAFF
>TRBV6-2/TRBV6-3|many|TRBJ2-5|NA
TGTGCCAGCAGTTACGGCGGGACCCAGTACTTC
CASSYGGTQYF
>TRBV12-5|NA|TRBJ1-4|TRBD1
TGTGCTAGTGGTTTGGTGACAGGGGGGGATGAAAAACTGTTTTTT
CASGLVTGGDEKLFF
>TRBV28|NA|TRBJ1-5|NA
TGTGCCAGCAGTTTGGTTGACGGATATCAGCCCCAGCATTTT
CASSLVDGYQPQHF
>TRBV7-2|many|TRBJ2-7|TRBD2
TGTGCCAGCAGCGTCCCGGGACTAGCAAGCGAGCAGTACTTC
CASSVPGLASEQYF
>TRBV7-6|many|TRBJ2-7|TRBD1
TGTGCCAGCAGCGGGGGACAGGGAGTATACGAGCAGTACTTC
CASSGGQGVYEQYF
>TRBV7-8|few|TRBJ1-1|NA
TGTGCCAGCAGCCTTGGACTCCCCACTGAAGCTTTCTTT
CASSLGLPTEAFF
>TRBV20-1|NA|TRBJ1-5|NA
TGCAGTGCTAGAGATTTGGCAGAGAGCAATCAGCCCCAGCATTTT
CSARDLAESNQPQHF
>TRBV12-3/TRBV12-4|few|TRBJ1-2|TRBD1
TGTGCCAGCAGTTTGCGGGACAGAGATAACTATGGCTACACCTTC
CASSLRDRDNYGYTF
>TRBV14|NA|TRBJ1-1|NA
TGTGCCAGCAGCCAAGATTTGCAGGGTAGTACTGAAGCTTTCTTT
CASSQDLQGSTEAFF
>TRBV10-3|NA|TRBJ2-1|NA
TGTGCCATCAAGAAAACCCACAATGAGCAGTTCTTC
CAIKKTHNEQFF
>TRBV6-6|many|TRBJ1-5|NA
TGTGCCAGCTCCTCCCGTGCATTTGACGGCAATCAGCCCCAGCATTTT
CASSSRAFDGNQPQHF
>TRBV7-8|many|TRBJ2-5|TRBD2
TGTGCCAGCAGTTCACTAGCGGGGGAAGGGGAGACCCAGTACTTC
CASSSLAGEGETQYF
>TRBV20-1|NA|TRBJ2-7|TRBD2
TGCAGTGCTAGAGAGGGGACTAGCGGCCTAACCTACGAGCAGTACTTC
CSAREGTSGLTYEQYF
>TRBV6-5|many|TRBJ2-7|NA
TGTGCCAGCAGTTACGCAGGAACAGGGAGCGACGAGCAGTACTTC
CASSYAGTGSDEQYF
>TRBV7-9|few|TRBJ1-2|NA
TGTGCCAGCAGATCAGGGGTTAAGGCTTCTAACTATGGCTACACCTTC
CASRSGVKASNYGYTF
>TRBV27|few|TRBJ2-1|NA
TGTGCCAGCAGTTTATTCGGCGACAATGAGCAGTTCTTC
CASSLFGDNEQFF
>TRBV20-1|few|TRBJ2-6|TRBD1
TGCAGTGCTATACAGGGGGCGGGTGGGGCCAACGTCCTGACTTTC
CSAIQGAGGANVLTF
>TRBV6-6|many|TRBJ1-2|NA
TGTGCCAGCAGTTACTCCCCTTCCCGTCCCCTTACTGCGAACTATGGCTACACCTTC
CASSYSPSRPLTANYGYTF
>TRBV7-6|many|TRBJ1-2|NA
TGTGCCAGCAGCTTAGATGGGTCCAACTGGTCTGGCTACACCTTC
CASSLDGSNWSGYTF
>TRBV7-2|many|TRBJ1-4|NA
TGTGCCAGCAGGGCTCTCACAACTAATGAAAAACTGTTTTTT
CASRALTTNEKLFF
>TRBV7-2|NA|TRBJ2-1|TRBD2
TGTGCCAGCAGCCCGAGCGGGGCCAATTCCTACAATGAGCAGTTCTTC
CASSPSGANSYNEQFF
>TRBV6-4|NA|TRBJ2-1|NA
TGTGCCAGCAGTGACTCCCGAGCAGGGAACAATGAGCAGTTCTTC
CASSDSRAGNNEQFF
>TRBV6-2/TRBV6-3|NA|TRBJ2-1|TRBD2
TGTGCCAGCAGCCCACTAGCGGGGGGGGCAAAAGGCCACAATGAGCAGTTCTTC
CASSPLAGGAKGHNEQFF
>TRBV6-2/TRBV6-3|once|TRBJ2-2|NA
TGTGTCAGCCAAGGGCGGGACCCTTCCACCGGGGAGCTGTTTTTT
CVSQGRDPSTGELFF
>TRBV5-1|once|TRBJ2-1|TRBD2
TGCGCCAGCGCGACCCCCGAACTAGCGGTCGGGAGCTCCTACAATGAGCAGTTCTTC
CASATPELAVGSSYNEQFF